A single sample is the source of the 4 T cell receptor beta chains below, sequenced in a study of cytomegalovirus exposure and HLA in healthy donors. In the PCR, 60 Vbeta and 13 Jbeta primers were used. TCRdb's copy holds only in-frame clones and misses some; the assay was immunoSEQ multiplex PCR. The sample has roughly 200,000 clones; roughly 74% are singletons. The sequencing sample was made of PBMCs. Receptor source: a woman in her twenties or thirties in good health and CMV-seronegative.

This clone was observed a handful of times. The chain joins TRBV18 to TRBJ2-7; D may be TRBD1 (6 bases). Germline CDR1 reads KGHSH; CDR2 reads LQKENI. This CDR3 has 16 residues. V lost 3 bases, J lost 2 bases, and 17 bases lay in between. CDR3 nucleotides: TGTGCCAGCTCACCCTCTACAGGGTTCTACACCTACGAGCAGTACTTC. Translated, it gives CASSPSTGFYTYEQYF.

The rearrangement joins TRBV30 to TRBJ2-3; D gene ambiguous. Looked up from germline, CDR1 is GTSNPN and CDR2 is SVGIG (reference sequence). The CDR3 sequence is 15 residues long. V was pared by 0 bases and J by 0 bases, with 10 bases between. DNA of the CDR3: TGTGCCTGGAGTGTACATCTGCTTAGCACAGATACGCAGTATTTT. The encoded protein is CAWSVHLLSTDTQYF.

This sequence joins TRBV19 and TRBJ2-7; 8 nucleotides match TRBD2. Germline-derived CDR1 and CDR2 are LNHDA and SQIVND (reference sequence). The junction had 3 bases not matched to a gene; V was cut back by 1 base and J by 4 bases. The CDR3 has 14 amino acids. CDR3 sequence reads: CASSIAGGPYEQYF. The CDR3, as DNA: TGTGCCAGTAGTATAGCGGGAGGGCCTTACGAGCAGTACTTC.

V is TRBV28 and J is TRBJ2-6; 10 nucleotides agree with TRBD1. J was trimmed by 4 bases and V by 3 bases; bases with no gene match: 9. The germline V gene encodes CDR1 MDHEN and CDR2 SYDVKM. The CDR3 extends over 18 amino acids. CDR3 nucleotide sequence: TGTGCCAGCAGTTTTGCCGGACAGGGGGGAACCGGGGCCAACGTCCTGACTTTC. Translated: CASSFAGQGGTGANVLTF.